The sequence of this T cell receptor beta chain was determined in a study of blood T cell repertoires in COVID-19. Study-wide background: Acute and convalescent COVID-19 samples came from the United States, Italy and Spain. PBMCs, B-cell-depleted T cells, or T cells provided the cDNA or gDNA that made up the material.

Cohort 3 recovered donors had two negative PCRs, clearance, or symptom resolution. Authors' data handling: How many nucleated cells were present was estimated from reference gene primer amplification. Some clones are missing from TCRdb's copy, which holds only in-frame ones; the method was immunoSEQ multiplex PCR. The V and J calls and the clone size are those of that table, but D and trimming were determined from the DNA. The data contain about 190,000 clones, around 84% of them seen just once; the ten biggest clones take up roughly 3.2%. This TCR came from a woman younger than 45 who had recovered from COVID-19. The sequencing sample was made of PBMCs or T cells enriched from blood (not recorded which).

DNA of the CDR3: TGCGCCAGCAGCTACAGGGGTAACACTGAAGCTTTCTTT. The encoded protein is CASSYRGNTEAFF. The genes are TRBV5-1 and TRBJ1-1; 7 bases are a match to TRBD1. The J segment lost 2 bases and the V segment lost 3 bases, leaving 1 base of the junction unmatched. There are 13 residues in the CDR3. Germline CDR1 is SGHRS and CDR2 is YFSETQ. Based on the CDR3 plus reference TRBV5-1 and TRBJ1-1, the full variable domain is KAGVTQTPRYLIKTRGQQVTLSCSPISGHRSVSWYQQTPGQGLQFLFEYFSETQRNKGNFPGRFSGRQFSNSRSEMNVSTLELGDSALYLCASSYRGNTEAFFGQGTRLTVV.